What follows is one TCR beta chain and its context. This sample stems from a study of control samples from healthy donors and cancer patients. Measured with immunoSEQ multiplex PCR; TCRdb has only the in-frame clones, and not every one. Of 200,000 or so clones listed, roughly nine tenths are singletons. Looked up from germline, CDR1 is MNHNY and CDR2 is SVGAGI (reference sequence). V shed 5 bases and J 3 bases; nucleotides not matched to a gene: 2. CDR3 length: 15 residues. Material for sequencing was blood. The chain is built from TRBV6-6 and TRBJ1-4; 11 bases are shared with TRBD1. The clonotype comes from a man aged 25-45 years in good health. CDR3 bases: TGTGCCAGCAGTGGACAGGGGGCTTCTAATGAAAAACTGTTTTTT. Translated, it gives CASSGQGASNEKLFF.